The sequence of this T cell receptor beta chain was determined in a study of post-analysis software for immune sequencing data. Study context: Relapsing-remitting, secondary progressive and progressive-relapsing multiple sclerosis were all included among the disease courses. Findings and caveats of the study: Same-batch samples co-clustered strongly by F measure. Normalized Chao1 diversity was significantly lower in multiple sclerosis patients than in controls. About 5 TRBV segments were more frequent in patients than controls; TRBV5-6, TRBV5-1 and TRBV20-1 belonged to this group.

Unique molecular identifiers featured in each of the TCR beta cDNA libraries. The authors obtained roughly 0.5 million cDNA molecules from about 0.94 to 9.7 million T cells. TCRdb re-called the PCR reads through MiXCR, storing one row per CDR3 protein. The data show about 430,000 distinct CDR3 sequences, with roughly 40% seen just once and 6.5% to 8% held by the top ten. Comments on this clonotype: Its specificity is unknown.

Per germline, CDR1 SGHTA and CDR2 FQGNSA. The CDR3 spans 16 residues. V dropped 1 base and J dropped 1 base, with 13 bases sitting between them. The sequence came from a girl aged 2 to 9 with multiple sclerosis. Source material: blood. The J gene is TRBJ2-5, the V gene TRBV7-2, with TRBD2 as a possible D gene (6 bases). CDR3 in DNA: TGTGCCAGCAGCTTAGGACTGACGGGAGCCCAAGAGACCCAGTACTTC. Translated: CASSLGLTGAQETQYF.